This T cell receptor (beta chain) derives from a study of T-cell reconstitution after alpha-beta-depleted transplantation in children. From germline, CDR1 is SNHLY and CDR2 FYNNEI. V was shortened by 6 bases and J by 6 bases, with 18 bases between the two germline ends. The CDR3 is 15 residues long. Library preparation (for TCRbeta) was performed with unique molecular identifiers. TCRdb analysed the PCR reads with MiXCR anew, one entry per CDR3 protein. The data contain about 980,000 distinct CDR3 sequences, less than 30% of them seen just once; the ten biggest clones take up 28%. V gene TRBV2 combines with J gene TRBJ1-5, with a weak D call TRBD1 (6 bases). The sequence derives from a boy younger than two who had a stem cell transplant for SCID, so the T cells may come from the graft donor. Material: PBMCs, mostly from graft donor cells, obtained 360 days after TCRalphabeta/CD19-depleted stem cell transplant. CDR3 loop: CASSPRHRVGQPQHF. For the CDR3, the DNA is TGTGCCAGCAGCCCAAGGCACAGGGTGGGTCAGCCCCAGCATTTT.